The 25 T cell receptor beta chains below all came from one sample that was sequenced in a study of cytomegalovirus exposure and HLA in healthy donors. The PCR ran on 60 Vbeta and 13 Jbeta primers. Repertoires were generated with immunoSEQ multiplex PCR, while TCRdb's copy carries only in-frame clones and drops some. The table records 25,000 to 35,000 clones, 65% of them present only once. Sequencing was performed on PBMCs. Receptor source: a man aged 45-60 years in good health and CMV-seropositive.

The DNA of the CDR3 is TGCAGCGTTGAGGGCCTCAGGGATAGCGAGCAGTACTTC. Its protein product is CSVEGLRDSEQYF. The V call is TRBV29-1, the J call TRBJ2-7, with a possible D match to TRBD1 (5 bases). Germline V lookup: CDR1 SQVTM, CDR2 ANQGSEA. The CDR3 sequence is 13 residues long. Trimming cost V 3 bases and J 6 bases, with 15 bases left between them.

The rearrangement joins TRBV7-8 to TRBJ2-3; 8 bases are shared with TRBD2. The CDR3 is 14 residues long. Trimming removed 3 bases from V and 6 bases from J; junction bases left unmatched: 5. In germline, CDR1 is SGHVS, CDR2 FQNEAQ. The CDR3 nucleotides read TGTGCCAGCAGCTTTCCCGGGAGGGATGATACGCAGTATTTT. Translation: CASSFPGRDDTQYF.

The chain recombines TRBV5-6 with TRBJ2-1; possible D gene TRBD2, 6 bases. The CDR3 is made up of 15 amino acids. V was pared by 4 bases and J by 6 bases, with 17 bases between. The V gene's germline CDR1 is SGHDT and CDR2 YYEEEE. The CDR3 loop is CASSKGLRGGNEQFF. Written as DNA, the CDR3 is TGTGCCAGCAGCAAGGGACTCCGGGGAGGCAATGAGCAGTTCTTC.

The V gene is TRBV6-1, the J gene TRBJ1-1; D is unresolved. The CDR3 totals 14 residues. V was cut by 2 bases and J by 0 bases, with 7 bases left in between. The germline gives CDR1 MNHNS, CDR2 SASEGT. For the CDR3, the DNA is TGTGCCAGCAGTGAACTTGCGGTGAACACTGAAGCTTTCTTT. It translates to CASSELAVNTEAFF.

CDR3 bases: TGTGCCCTTGGACGGACTAGTAGTAGGGAGACCCAGTACTTC. Amino acids: CALGRTSSRETQYF. The chain employs TRBV30 and TRBJ2-5; TRBD2 agrees at 7 bases. The CDR3 is made up of 14 amino acids. From germline, CDR1 is GTSNPN and CDR2 SVGIG (reference sequence). J gave up 5 bases and V 8 bases, and 14 bases lay outside the gene matches.

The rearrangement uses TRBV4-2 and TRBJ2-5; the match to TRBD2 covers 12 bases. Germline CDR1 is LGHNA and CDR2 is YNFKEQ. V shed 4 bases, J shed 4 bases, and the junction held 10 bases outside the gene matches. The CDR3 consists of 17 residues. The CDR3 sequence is CASSPGLAGGPGETQYF. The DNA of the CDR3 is TGTGCCAGCAGCCCCGGGCTAGCGGGGGGGCCGGGAGAGACCCAGTACTTC.

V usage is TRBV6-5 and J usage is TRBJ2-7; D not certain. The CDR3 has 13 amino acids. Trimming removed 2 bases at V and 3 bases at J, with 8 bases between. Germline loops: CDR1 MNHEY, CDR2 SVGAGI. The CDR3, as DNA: TGTGCCAGCAGTTACGCGATATACTACGAGCAGTACTTC. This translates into CASSYAIYYEQYF.

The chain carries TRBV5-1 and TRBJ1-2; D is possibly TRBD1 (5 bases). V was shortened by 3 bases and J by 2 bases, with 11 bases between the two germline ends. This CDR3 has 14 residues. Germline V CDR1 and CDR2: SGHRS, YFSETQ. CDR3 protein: CASSWGGENYGYTF. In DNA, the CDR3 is TGCGCCAGCAGCTGGGGGGGGGAAAACTATGGCTACACCTTC.

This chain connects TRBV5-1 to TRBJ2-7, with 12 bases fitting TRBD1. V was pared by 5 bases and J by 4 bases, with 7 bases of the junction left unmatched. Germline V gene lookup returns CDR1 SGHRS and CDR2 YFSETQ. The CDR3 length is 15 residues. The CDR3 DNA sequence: TGCGCCAGCAGAACCGGGACAGGGGGCTTATACGAGCAGTACTTC. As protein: CASRTGTGGLYEQYF.

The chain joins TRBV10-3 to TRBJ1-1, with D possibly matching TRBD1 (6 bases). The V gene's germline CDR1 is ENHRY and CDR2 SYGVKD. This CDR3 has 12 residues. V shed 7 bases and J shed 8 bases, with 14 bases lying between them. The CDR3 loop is CAIKGVTTEAFF. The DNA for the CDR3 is TGTGCCATCAAGGGGGTAACGACAGAAGCTTTCTTT.

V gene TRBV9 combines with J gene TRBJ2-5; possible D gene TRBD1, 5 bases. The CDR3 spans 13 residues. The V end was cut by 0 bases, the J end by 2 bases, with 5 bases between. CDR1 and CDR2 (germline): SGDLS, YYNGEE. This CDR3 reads CASSVDRQETQYF. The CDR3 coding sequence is TGTGCCAGCAGCGTAGACAGGCAAGAGACCCAGTACTTC.

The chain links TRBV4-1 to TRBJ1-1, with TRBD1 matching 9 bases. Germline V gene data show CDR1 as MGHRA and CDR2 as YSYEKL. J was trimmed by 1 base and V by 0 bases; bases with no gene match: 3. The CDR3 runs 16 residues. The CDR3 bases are TGCGCCAGCAGCCAAGATCAGGGACAGGGGAACACTGAAGCTTTCTTT. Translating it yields CASSQDQGQGNTEAFF.

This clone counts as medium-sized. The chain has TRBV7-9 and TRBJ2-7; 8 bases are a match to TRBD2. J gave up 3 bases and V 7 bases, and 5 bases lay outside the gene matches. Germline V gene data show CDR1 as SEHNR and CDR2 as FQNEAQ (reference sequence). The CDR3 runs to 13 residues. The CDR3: CASMKRESYEQYF. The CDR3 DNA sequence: TGTGCCAGCATGAAGCGGGAGAGCTACGAGCAGTACTTC.

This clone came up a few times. In DNA, the CDR3 is TGCGCCAGCAGCCAAGAGCGCAGAGGTACCTACAATGAGCAGTTCTTC. Its protein product is CASSQERRGTYNEQFF. The genes are TRBV4-3 and TRBJ2-1; D call uncertain. CDR1 and CDR2 from the germline V gene are LGHNA and YSLEER. This CDR3 region has 16 residues. Trimming left V 0 bases short and J 2 bases short, with 11 bases between.

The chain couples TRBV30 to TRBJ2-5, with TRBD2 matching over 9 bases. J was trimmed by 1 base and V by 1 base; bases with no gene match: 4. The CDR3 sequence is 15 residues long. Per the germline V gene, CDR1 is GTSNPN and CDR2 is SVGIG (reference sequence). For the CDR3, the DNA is TGTGCCTGGAGTGGAGCGGGGGGTATCCAAGAGACCCAGTACTTC. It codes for CAWSGAGGIQETQYF.

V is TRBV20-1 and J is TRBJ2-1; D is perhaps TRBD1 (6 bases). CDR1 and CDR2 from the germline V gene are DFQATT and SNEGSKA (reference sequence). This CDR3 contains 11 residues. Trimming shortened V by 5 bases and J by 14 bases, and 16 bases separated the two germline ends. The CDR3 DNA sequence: TGCAGTGCTGCACTCAGGGGCTCTAAGTTCTTC. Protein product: CSAALRGSKFF.

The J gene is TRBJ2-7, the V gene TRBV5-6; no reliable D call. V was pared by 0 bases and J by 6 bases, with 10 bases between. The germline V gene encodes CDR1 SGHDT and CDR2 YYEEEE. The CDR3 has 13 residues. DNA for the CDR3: TGTGCCAGCAGCTTGGGAGTATCGCGCGAGCAGTACTTC. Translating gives CASSLGVSREQYF.

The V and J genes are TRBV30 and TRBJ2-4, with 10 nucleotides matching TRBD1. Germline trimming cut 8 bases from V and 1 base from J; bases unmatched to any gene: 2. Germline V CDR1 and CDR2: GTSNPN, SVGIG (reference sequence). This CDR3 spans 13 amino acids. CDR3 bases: TGTGCCGGGACAGGGGATGCCAAAAACATTCAGTACTTC. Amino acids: CAGTGDAKNIQYF.

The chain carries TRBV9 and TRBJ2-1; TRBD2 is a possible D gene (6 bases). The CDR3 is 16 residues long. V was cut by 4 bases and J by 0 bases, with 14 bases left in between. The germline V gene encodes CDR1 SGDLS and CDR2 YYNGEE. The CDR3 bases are TGTGCCAGCAGCCCCGAAGCGGGTAGCTCCTACAATGAGCAGTTCTTC. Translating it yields CASSPEAGSSYNEQFF.

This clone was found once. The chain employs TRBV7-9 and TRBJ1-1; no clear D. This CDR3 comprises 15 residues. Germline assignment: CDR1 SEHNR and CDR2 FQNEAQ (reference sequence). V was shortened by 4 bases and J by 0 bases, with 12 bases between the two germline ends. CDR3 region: CASSYGEVMNTEAFF. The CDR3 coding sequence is TGTGCCAGCAGCTATGGGGAGGTTATGAACACTGAAGCTTTCTTT. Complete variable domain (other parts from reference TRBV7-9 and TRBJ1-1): DTGVSQNPRHKITKRGQNVTFRCDPISEHNRLYWYRQTLGQGPEFLTYFQNEAQLEKSRLLSDRFSAERPKGSFSTLEIQRTEQGDSAMYLCASSYGEVMNTEAFFGQGTRLTVV.

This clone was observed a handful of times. The CDR3 sequence: CASSEETRGREMAFF. The CDR3 DNA reads TGCGCCAGCAGTGAGGAAACCCGAGGGAGGGAGATGGCTTTCTTT. The chain uses TRBV10-2 and TRBJ1-1; D unclear. Trimming removed 2 bases from V and 11 bases from J, with 21 bases in between. This CDR3 region has 15 residues. Germline CDR1 WSHSY, CDR2 SAAADI.

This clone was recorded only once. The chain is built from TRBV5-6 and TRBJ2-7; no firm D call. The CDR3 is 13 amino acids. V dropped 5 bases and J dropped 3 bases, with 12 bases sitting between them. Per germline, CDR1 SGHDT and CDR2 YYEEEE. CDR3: CASRSVQNYEQYF. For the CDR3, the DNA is TGTGCCAGCAGAAGTGTTCAGAACTACGAGCAGTACTTC. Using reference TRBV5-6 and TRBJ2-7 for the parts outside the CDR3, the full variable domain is DAGVTQSPTHLIKTRGQQVTLRCSPKSGHDTVSWYQQALGQGPQFIFQYYEEEERQRGNFPDRFSGHQFPNYSSELNVNALLLGDSALYLCASRSVQNYEQYFGPGTRLTVT.

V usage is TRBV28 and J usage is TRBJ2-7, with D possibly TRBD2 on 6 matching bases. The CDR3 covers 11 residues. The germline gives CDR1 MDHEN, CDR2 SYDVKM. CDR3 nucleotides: TGTGCGACGACTAGAATCTACGAGCAGTACTTC. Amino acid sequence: CATTRIYEQYF.

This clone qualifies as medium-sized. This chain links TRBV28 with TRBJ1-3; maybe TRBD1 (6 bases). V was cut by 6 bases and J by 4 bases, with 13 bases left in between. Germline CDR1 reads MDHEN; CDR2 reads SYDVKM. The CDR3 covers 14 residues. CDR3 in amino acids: CASSPIGQGNTIYF. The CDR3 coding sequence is TGTGCCAGCAGCCCGATCGGACAGGGAAACACCATATATTTT.

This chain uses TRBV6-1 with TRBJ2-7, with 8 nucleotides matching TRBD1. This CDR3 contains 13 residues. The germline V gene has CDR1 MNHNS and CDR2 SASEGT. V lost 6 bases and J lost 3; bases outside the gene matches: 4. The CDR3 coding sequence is TGTGCCAGCAGGGGGACAGGTCTCTACGAGCAGTACTTC. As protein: CASRGTGLYEQYF.